This T cell receptor beta chain was observed in a study of Graves' ophthalmopathy and Graves' hyperthyroidism. The authors amplified TCR beta CDR3 regions from RNA transcripts. The workflow started with a first-round RT-PCR run with HTBI primers and then moved on to a second-round multiplex PCR. TCRdb reprocessed the multiplex PCR reads with MiXCR, giving one entry per CDR3 protein. The table includes hundreds of thousands of distinct CDR3 sequences, over 20% detected once. This CDR3 has 12 amino acids. The germline V gene encodes CDR1 SNHLY and CDR2 FYNNEI. The trim removed 6 bases at V and 8 bases at J, leaving 2 bases unmatched.

J is TRBJ1-1 and V is TRBV2; 11 positions agree with TRBD1. This TCR was sampled from a woman under 30 with stable Graves' hyperthyroidism. Some clones in this sample may be carry-over from other donors' samples. Sequencing was carried out using peripheral blood. In DNA form, the CDR3 reads TGTGCCAGCAGGAGGACAGGGGGCGAAGCTTTCTTT. Protein: CASRRTGGEAFF. Drawing the rest from reference TRBV2 and TRBJ1-1, the complete variable domain is EPEVTQTPSHQVTQMGQEVILRCVPISNHLYFYWYRQILGQKVEFLVSFYNNEISEKSEIFDDQFSVERPDGSNFTLKIRSTKLEDSAMYFCASRRTGGEAFFGQGTRLTVV.